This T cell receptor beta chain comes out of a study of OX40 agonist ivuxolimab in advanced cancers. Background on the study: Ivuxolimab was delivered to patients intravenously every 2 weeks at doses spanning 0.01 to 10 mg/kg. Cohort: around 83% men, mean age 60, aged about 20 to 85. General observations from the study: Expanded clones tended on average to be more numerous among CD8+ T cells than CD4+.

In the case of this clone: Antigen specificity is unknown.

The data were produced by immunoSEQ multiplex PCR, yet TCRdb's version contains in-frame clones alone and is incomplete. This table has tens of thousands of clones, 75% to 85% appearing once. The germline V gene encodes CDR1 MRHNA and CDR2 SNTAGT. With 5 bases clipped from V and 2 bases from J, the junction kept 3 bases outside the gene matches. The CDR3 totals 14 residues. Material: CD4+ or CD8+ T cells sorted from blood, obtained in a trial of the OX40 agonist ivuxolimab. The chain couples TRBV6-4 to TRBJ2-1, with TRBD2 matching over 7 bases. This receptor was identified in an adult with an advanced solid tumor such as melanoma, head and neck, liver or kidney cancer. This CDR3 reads CASSSSGPYNEQFF. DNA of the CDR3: TGTGCCAGCAGTAGTAGCGGGCCCTACAATGAGCAGTTCTTC.